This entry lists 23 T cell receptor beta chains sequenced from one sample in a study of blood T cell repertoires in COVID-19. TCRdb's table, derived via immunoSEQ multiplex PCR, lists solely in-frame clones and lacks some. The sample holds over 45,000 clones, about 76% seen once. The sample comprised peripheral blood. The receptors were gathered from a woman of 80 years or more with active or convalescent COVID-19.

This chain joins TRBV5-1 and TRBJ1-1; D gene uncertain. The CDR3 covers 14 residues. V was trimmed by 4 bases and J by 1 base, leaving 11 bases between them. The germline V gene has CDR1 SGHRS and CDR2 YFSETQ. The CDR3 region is CASSPETGNTEAFF. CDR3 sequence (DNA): TGCGCCAGCAGCCCTGAGACTGGGAACACTGAAGCTTTCTTT.

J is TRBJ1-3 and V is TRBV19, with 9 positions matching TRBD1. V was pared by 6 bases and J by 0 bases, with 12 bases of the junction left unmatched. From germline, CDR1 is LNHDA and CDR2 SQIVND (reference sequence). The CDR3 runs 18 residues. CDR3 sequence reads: CASRPEGTGKSSGNTIYF. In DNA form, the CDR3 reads TGTGCCAGTAGACCAGAAGGGACAGGGAAGAGCTCTGGAAACACCATATATTTT.

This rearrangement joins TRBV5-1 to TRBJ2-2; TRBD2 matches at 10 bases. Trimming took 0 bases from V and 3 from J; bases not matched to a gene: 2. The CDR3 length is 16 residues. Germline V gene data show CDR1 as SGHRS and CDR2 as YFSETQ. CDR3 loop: CASSLGTSGYTGELFF. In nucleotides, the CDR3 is TGCGCCAGCAGCTTGGGGACTAGCGGTTACACCGGGGAGCTGTTTTTT.

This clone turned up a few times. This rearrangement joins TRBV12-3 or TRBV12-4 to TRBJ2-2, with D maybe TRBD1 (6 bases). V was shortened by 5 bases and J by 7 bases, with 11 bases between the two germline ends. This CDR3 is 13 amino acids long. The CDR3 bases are TGTGCCAGCAGTCGCCAGGGACACGGGGAGCTGTTTTTT. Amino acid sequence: CASSRQGHGELFF.

CDR3 DNA: TGCGCCAGCAGCCCCGGACAGGACTATGGCTACACCTTC. Translating gives CASSPGQDYGYTF. V and J are TRBV5-1 and TRBJ1-2, with 7 positions matching TRBD1. J was trimmed by 3 bases and V by 4 bases; bases with no gene match: 3. Germline V gene data show CDR1 as SGHRS and CDR2 as YFSETQ. The CDR3 sequence is 13 residues long.

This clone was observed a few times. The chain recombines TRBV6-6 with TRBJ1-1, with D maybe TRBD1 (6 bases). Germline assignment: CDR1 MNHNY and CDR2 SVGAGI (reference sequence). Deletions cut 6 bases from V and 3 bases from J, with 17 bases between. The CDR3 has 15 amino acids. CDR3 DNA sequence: TGTGCCAGCAGACTAACAGGGAACGCGGACACTGAAGCTTTCTTT. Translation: CASRLTGNADTEAFF.

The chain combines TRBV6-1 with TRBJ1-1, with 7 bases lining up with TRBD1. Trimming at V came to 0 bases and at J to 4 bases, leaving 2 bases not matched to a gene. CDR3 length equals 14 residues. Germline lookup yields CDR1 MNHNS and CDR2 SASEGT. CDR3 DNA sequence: TGTGCCAGCAGTGAAGCTGGGACAGTCACTGAAGCTTTCTTT. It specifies CASSEAGTVTEAFF.

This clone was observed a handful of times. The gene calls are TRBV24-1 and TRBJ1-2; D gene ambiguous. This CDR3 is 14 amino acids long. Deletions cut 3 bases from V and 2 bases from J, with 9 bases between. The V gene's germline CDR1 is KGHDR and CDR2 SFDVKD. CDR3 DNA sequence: TGTGCCACCAGTGATCCCCCCGTAAACTATGGCTACACCTTC. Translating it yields CATSDPPVNYGYTF.

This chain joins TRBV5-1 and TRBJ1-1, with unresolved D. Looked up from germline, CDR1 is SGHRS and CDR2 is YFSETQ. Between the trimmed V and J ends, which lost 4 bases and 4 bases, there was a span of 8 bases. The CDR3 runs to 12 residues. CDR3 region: CASSDGATEAFF. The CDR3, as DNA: TGCGCCAGCAGCGATGGAGCCACTGAAGCTTTCTTT.

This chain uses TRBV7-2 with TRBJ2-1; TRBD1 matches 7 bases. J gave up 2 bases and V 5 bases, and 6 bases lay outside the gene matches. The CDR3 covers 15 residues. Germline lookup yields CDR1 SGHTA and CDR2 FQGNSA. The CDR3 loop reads CASSTQGGAYNEQFF. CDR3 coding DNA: TGTGCCAGCAGCACCCAAGGGGGCGCCTACAATGAGCAGTTCTTC.

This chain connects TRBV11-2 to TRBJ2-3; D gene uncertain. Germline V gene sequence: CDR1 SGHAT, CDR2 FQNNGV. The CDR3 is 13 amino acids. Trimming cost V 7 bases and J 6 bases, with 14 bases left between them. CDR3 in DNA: TGTGCCAGCATCCTCGTTGGAGACGATACGCAGTATTTT. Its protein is CASILVGDDTQYF.

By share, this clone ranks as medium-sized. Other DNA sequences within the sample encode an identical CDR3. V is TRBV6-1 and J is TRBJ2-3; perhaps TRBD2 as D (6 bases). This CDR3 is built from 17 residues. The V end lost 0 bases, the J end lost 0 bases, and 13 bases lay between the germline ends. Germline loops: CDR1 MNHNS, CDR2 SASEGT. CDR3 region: CASSEALAGRSTDTQYF. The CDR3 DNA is TGTGCCAGCAGTGAAGCGCTTGCAGGGAGGAGCACAGATACGCAGTATTTT.

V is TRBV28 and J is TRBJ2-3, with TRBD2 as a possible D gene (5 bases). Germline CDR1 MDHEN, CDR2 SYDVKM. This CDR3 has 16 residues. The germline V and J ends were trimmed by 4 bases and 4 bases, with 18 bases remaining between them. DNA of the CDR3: TGTGCCAGCAGTTCCCCCGGGGTCAAAGGTGCAGATACGCAGTATTTT. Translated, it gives CASSSPGVKGADTQYF.

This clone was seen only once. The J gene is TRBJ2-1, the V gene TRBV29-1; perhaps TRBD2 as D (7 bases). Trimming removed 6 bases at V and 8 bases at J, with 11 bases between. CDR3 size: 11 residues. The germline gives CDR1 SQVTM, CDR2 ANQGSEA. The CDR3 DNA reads TGCAGCGTCGGGGGGCTGGATGAGCAGTTCTTC. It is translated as CSVGGLDEQFF.

CDR3 in amino acids: CASSVGAGGEQFF. CDR3 in DNA: TGTGCCAGCAGCGTAGGAGCGGGGGGCGAGCAGTTCTTC. V usage is TRBV9 and J usage is TRBJ2-1; 9 nucleotides line up with TRBD2. This CDR3 comprises 13 residues. The germline V gene encodes CDR1 SGDLS and CDR2 YYNGEE. V was pared by 0 bases and J by 10 bases, with 2 bases of the junction left unmatched.

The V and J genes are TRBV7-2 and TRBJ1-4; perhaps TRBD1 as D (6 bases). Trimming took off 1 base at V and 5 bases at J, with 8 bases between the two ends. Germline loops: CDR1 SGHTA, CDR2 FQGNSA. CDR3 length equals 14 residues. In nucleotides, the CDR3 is TGTGCCAGCAGCTTAGACAGGGTAAATGAAAAACTGTTTTTT. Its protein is CASSLDRVNEKLFF.

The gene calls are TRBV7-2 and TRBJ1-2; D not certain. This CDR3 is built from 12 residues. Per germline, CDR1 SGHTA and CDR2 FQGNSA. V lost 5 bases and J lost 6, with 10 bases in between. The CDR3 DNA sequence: TGTGCCAGCAGCATCTTGGGCCATGGCTACACCTTC. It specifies CASSILGHGYTF.

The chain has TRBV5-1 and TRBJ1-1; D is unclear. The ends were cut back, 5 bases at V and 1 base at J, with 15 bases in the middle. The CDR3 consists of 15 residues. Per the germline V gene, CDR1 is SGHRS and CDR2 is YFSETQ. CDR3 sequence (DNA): TGCGCCAGCAGTTCAACCGCCCCCGGGAACACTGAAGCTTTCTTT. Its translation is CASSSTAPGNTEAFF. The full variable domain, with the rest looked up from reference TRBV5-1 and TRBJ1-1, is KAGVTQTPRYLIKTRGQQVTLSCSPISGHRSVSWYQQTPGQGLQFLFEYFSETQRNKGNFPGRFSGRQFSNSRSEMNVSTLELGDSALYLCASSSTAPGNTEAFFGQGTRLTVV.

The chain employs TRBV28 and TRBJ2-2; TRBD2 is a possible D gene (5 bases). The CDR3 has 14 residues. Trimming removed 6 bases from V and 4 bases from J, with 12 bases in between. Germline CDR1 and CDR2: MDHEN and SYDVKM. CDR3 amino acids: CASSRGISTGELFF. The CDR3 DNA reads TGTGCCAGCAGCCGAGGGATCTCCACCGGGGAGCTGTTTTTT.

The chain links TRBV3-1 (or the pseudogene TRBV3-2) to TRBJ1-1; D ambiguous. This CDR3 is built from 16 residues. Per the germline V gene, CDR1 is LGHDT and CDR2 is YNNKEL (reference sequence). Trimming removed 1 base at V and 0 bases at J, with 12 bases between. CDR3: CASSQVYSPMNTEAFF. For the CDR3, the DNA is TGTGCCAGCAGCCAAGTTTACTCCCCAATGAACACTGAAGCTTTCTTT.

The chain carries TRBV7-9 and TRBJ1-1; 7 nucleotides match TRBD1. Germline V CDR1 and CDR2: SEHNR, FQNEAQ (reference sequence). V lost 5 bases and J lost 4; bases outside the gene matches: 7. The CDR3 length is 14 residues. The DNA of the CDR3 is TGTGCCAGCAGCCCTCGCGCAGGGGGCACTGAAGCTTTCTTT. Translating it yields CASSPRAGGTEAFF.

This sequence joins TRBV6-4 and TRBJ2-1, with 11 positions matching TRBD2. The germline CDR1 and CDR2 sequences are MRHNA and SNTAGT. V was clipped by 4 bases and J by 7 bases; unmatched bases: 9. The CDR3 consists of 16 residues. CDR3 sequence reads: CASSGQTSGGANEQFF. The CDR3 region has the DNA TGTGCCAGCAGTGGCCAAACTAGCGGGGGAGCGAATGAGCAGTTCTTC.

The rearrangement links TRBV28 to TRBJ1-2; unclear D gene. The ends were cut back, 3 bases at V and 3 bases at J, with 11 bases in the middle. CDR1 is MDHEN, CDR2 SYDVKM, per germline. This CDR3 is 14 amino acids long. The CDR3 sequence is CASSLAGADYGYTF. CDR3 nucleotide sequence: TGTGCCAGCAGTTTGGCGGGCGCTGACTATGGCTACACCTTC.